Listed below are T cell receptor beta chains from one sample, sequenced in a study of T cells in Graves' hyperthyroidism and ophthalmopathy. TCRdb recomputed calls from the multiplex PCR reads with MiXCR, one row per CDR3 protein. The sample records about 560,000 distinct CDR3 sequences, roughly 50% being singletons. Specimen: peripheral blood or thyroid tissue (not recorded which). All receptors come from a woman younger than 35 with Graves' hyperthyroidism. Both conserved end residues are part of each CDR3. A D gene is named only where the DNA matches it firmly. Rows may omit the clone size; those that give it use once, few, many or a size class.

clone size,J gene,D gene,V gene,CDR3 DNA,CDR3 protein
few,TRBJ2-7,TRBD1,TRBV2,TGTGCCAGCATAGGACAGGGGCAAGTAGGTGAGCAGTACTTC,CASIGQGQVGEQYF
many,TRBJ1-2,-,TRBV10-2,TGCGCCAGCAGTGAGTCAGGTGGGATTGGCTACACCTTC,CASSESGGIGYTF
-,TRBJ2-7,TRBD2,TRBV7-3,TGCGCCAGCAGCCAAGAGACTAGCGGGAGATACGAGCAGTACTTC,CASSQETSGRYEQYF
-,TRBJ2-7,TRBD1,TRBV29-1,TGCAGCGTTGTTCCGCAGGGGGAGTACGAGCAGTACTTC,CSVVPQGEYEQYF
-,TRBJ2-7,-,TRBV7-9,TGTGCCAGCAGCTTGGAATGGACAGCCTCCTACGAGCAGTACTTC,CASSLEWTASYEQYF
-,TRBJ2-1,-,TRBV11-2,TGTGCCAGCAGCTCGACTCGTCACGATGAGCAGTTCTTC,CASSSTRHDEQFF
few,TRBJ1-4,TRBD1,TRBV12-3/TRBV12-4,TGTGCCAGCAGCCACAGGACAGGGAGGGAAAAACTGTTTTTT,CASSHRTGREKLFF
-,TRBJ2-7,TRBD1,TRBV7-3,TGTGCCAGCAGCTTAATGGGACAGGGGGACGAGCAGTACTTC,CASSLMGQGDEQYF
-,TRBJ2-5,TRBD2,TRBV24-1,TGTGCCACCATAGCGGGAGAAGAGACCCAGTACTTC,CATIAGEETQYF
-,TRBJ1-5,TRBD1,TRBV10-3,TGTGCCAGCAGTGCTACAGGGGGGAGCAATCAGCCCCAGCATTTT,CASSATGGSNQPQHF
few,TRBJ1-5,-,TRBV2,TGTGCCAGCAGTGAAAGCCGTCGGTTAATAGGGCGCAATCAGCCCCAGCATTTT,CASSESRRLIGRNQPQHF
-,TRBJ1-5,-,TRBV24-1,TGTGCCAGCAGCCGTTGGGCTGTAAGCAATCAGCCCCAGCATTTT,CASSRWAVSNQPQHF
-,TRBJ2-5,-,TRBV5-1,TGCGCCAGCAGACGCGAGTACCAAGAGACCCAGTACTTC,CASRREYQETQYF
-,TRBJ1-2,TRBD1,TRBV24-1,TGTGCCACCAGTGACCCTAGACAGGGTCGCTATGGCTACACCTTC,CATSDPRQGRYGYTF
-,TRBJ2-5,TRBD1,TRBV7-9,TGTGCCAGCGGACAGGGCGGAGAGACCCAGTACTTC,CASGQGGETQYF
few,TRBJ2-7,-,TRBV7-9,TGTGCCAGCAGCCTAAATCAGGGTCCCTACGAGCAGTACTTC,CASSLNQGPYEQYF
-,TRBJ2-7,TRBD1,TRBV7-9,TGTGCCAGCAGCCAGAGACAGGGGTCCGCCTACGAGCAGTACTTC,CASSQRQGSAYEQYF
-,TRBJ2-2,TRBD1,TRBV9,TGTGCCAGTAACAGGGGAACCGGGGAGCTGTTTTTT,CASNRGTGELFF
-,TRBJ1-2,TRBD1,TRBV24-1,TGTGCCACCAGTGATCGCGGGACAGGGAATGGCTACACCTTC,CATSDRGTGNGYTF
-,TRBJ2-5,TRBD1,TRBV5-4,TGTGCCAGCAGCTTGGGAGCTGGGACAGGGCAAGAGACCCAGTACTTC,CASSLGAGTGQETQYF
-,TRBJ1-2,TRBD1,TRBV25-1,TGTGCCAGCAGTGAATGGGACAGGGGCGATACTGGCTACACCTTC,CASSEWDRGDTGYTF
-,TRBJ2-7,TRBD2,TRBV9,TGTGCCAGCAGCCTGAGTCTAGCGGGAGCGCGCGAGCAGTACTTC,CASSLSLAGAREQYF
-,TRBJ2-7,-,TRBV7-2,TGTGCCAGCAGCTTAGGGCTTTCTGCCTACGAGCAGTACTTC,CASSLGLSAYEQYF
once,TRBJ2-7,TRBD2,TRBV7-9,TGTGCCAGCACCCCTACCGGGACTACCTACGAGCAGTACTTC,CASTPTGTTYEQYF
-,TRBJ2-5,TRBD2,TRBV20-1,TGCAGTTTATCCCCGGGGGGAGAGACCCAGTACTTC,CSLSPGGETQYF
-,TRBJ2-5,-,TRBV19,TGTGCCAGTATGACAAGATCTGGATTGGAGACCCAGTACTTC,CASMTRSGLETQYF
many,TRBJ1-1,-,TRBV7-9,TGTGCCAGCAGCGCTACAACAGGGAGAAAAACTGAAGCTTTCTTT,CASSATTGRKTEAFF
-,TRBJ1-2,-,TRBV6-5,TGTGCCAGCAGGGCAGAGGGGTACTATGGCTACACCTTC,CASRAEGYYGYTF
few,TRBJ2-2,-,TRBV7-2,TGTGCCAGCAGCTTAATCAGGGTTGGGACCGGGGAGCTGTTTTTT,CASSLIRVGTGELFF
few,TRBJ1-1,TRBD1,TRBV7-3,TGTGCCAGCAGCCCGGGGACAGGGGCGAACACTGAAGCTTTCTTT,CASSPGTGANTEAFF
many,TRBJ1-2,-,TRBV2,TGTGCCAGCCGGGAAAGCTATGGCTACACCTTC,CASRESYGYTF
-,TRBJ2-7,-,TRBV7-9,TGTGCCAGCAGCTCCAATGCCGGGGGGCGCGACGAGCAGTACTTC,CASSSNAGGRDEQYF
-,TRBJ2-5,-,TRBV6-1,TGTGCCAGCACCCAGGGGGGGGTATGGGAGACCCAGTACTTC,CASTQGGVWETQYF
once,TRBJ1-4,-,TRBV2,TGTGCCAGCAGGATTCGGGTGGCAACTAATGAAAAACTGTTTTTT,CASRIRVATNEKLFF
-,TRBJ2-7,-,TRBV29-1,TGCAGCACGCGGGAGCAGTACTTC,CSTREQYF
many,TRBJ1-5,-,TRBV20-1,TGCAGTGCTGGGACGCAGGCCCAGCCCCAGCATTTT,CSAGTQAQPQHF
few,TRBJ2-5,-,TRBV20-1,TGCAGTGCTAGAGATCACTCCACGGAGACCCAGTACTTC,CSARDHSTETQYF
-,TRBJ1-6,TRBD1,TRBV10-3,TGTGCCATCAGTGAGTCCCAAGGACAGGGGATTAATTCACCCCTCCACTTT,CAISESQGQGINSPLHF
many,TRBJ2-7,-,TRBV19,TGTGCCAGTAGTGTGGGGGAGAAGCAGTACTTC,CASSVGEKQYF
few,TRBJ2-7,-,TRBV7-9,TGTGCCAGCAGCCTCGAACCCCCCCCCTACGAGCAGTACTTC,CASSLEPPPYEQYF
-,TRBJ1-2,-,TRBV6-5,TGTGCCAGCAGTGAGTACGGTGGCTACACCTTC,CASSEYGGYTF
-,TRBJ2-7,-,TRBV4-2,TGTGCCAGCAGCCCCACGATGGCGGATGAGCAGTACTTC,CASSPTMADEQYF
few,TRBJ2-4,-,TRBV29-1,TGCAGCGTTGGGGGAAACATTCAGTACTTC,CSVGGNIQYF
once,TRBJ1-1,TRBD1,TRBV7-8,TGTGCCAGCAGCTCCCTCGGGACAGACGGAGGTGAAGCTTTCTTT,CASSSLGTDGGEAFF
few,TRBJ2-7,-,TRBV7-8,TGTGCCAGCAGTTATAAACACTCCGAGCAGTACTTC,CASSYKHSEQYF
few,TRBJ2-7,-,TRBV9,TGTGCCAGCACCTCCGAGGGGGGGGCGTTTGGCGAGCAGTACTTC,CASTSEGGAFGEQYF
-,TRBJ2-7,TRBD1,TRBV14,TGTGCCAGCAGCCAAGGGACAGGGGGGCACGAGCAGTACTTC,CASSQGTGGHEQYF
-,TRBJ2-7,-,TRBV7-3,TGTGCCAGTGGCATGGGACCAGGTCAAGAGCAGTACTTC,CASGMGPGQEQYF
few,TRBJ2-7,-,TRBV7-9,TGTGCCAGCAGCCCCTGGGTCGGGGGCGACTACGAGCAGTACTTC,CASSPWVGGDYEQYF
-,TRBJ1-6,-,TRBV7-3,TGTGCCAGCAGCTTATCAGGACTACAGAATTCACCCCTCCACTTT,CASSLSGLQNSPLHF
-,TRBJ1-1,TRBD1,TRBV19,TGTGCCAGTAGTACCCGACAGGGAAGGTTGGCTGAAGCTTTCTTT,CASSTRQGRLAEAFF
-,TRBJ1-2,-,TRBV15,TGTGCCACCAGACCCGCGGGGCACAGGGTTGGCTACACCTTC,CATRPAGHRVGYTF
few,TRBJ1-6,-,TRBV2,TGTGCCAGCAGTGGCCGAGGGGATTCACCCCTCCACTTT,CASSGRGDSPLHF
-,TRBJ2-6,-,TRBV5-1,TGCGCCAGCAGCTTGGTGTCGCTGGGGGCCGATGGGGCCAACGTCCTGACTTTC,CASSLVSLGADGANVLTF
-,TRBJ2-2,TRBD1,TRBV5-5,TGTGCCTGCAGTCCGGGACAGGGGGCCACCGGGGAGCTGTTTTTT,CACSPGQGATGELFF